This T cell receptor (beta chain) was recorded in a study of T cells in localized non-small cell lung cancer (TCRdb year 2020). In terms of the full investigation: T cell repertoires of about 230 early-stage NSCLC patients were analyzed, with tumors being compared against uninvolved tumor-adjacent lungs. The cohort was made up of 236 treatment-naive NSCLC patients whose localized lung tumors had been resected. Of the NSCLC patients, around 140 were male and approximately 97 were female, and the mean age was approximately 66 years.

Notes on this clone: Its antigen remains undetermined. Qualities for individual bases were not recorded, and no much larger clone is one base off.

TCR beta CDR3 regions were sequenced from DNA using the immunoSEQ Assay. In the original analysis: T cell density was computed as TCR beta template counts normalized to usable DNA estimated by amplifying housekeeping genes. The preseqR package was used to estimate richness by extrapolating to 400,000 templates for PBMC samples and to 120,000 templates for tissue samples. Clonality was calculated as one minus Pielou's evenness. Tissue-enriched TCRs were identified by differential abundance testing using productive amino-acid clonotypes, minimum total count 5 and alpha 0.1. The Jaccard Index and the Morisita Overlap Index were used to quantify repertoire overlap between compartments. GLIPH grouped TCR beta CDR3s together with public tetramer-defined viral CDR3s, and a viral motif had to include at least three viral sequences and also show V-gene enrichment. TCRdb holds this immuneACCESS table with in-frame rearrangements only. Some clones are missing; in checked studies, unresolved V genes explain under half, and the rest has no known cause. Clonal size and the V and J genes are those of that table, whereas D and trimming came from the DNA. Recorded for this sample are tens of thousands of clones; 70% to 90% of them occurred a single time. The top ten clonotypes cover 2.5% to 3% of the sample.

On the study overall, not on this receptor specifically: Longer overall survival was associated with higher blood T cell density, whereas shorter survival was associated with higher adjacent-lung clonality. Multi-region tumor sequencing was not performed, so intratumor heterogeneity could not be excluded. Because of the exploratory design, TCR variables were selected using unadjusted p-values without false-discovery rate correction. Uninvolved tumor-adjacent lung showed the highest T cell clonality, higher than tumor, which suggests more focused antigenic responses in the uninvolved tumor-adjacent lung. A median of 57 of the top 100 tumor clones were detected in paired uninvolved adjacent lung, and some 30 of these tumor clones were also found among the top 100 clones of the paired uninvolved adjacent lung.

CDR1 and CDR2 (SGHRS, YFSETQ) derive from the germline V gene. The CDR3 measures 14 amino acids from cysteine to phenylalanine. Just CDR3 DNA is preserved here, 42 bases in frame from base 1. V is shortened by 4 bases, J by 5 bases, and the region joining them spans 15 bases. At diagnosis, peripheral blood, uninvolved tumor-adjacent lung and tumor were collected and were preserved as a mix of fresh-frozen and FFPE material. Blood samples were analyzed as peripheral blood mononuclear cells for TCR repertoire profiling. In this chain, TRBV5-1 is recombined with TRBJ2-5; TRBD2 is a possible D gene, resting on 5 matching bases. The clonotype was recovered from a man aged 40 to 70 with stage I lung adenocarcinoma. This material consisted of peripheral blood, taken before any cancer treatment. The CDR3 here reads CASSNRGSGETQYF. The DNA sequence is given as TGCGCCAGCAGCAACCGGGGTTCGGGGGAGACCCAGTACTTC.